The 16 T cell receptor beta chains listed next were all sequenced from one sample in a study of OX40 agonist ivuxolimab in advanced cancers. Data came from immunoSEQ multiplex PCR; TCRdb stores just in-frame clones and leaves some out. The sample shows fewer than 85,000 clones, over 70% of them seen only once. Material: CD4+ or CD8+ T cells sorted from blood, obtained in a trial of the OX40 agonist ivuxolimab. These receptor sequences come from an adult with an advanced solid tumor such as melanoma, head and neck, liver or kidney cancer.

A remark on this clone: A far larger clone is one base from this, pointing to a likely read error. This chain connects TRBV5-5 to TRBJ1-1; no clear D gene. The CDR3 is 11 residues long. Germline V gives CDR1 SGHKS, CDR2 YYEKEE (reference sequence). Trimming took 4 bases from V and 1 from J, leaving 2 bases between them. The CDR3 sequence is CASSRNTEAFF. CDR3 in DNA: TGTGCCAGCAGCAGGAACACTGAAGCTTTCTTT.

The chain links TRBV7-9 to TRBJ2-1; 7 bases are a match to TRBD1. J lost 1 base, V lost 2 bases, and 2 bases had no gene match. CDR1 and CDR2 from the germline V gene are SEHNR and FQNEAQ (reference sequence). This CDR3 has 15 residues. CDR3 DNA: TGTGCCAGCAGCTTACGACAGGGTTCCTACAATGAGCAGTTCTTC. Its translation: CASSLRQGSYNEQFF.

The chain couples TRBV30 to TRBJ2-7, with 9 bases that match TRBD1. CDR1 is GTSNPN, CDR2 SVGIG, per germline (reference sequence). The CDR3 contains 15 residues. The J segment lost 2 bases and the V segment lost 1 base, leaving 6 bases of the junction unmatched. The CDR3 loop reads CAWSDTGGPTYEQYF. The CDR3 DNA follows: TGTGCCTGGAGTGACACAGGGGGCCCCACCTACGAGCAGTACTTC.

The CDR3 loop reads CASSSPPGPRNEQYF. The CDR3 DNA follows: TGTGCCAGCAGTTCCCCCCCGGGTCCGAGGAACGAGCAGTACTTC. The chain carries TRBV27 and TRBJ2-7; D gene ambiguous. V dropped 4 bases and J dropped 5 bases, with 18 bases sitting between them. CDR1 is MNHEY and CDR2 is SMNVEV in the germline V gene (reference sequence). This CDR3 contains 15 residues.

This chain joins TRBV7-2 and TRBJ2-2; possibly TRBD1 or TRBD2 for D (6 bases each). CDR3 length: 18 residues. V lost 2 bases, J lost 4 bases, and 20 bases lay in between. Germline values: CDR1 SGHTA, CDR2 FQGNSA. CDR3 coding DNA: TGTGCCAGCAGCTTAATGGGGTCCCGGGGGCCGGCCACCGGGGAGCTGTTTTTT. It codes for CASSLMGSRGPATGELFF. The whole variable domain, remainder taken from reference TRBV7-2 and TRBJ2-2, is GAGVSQSPSNKVTEKGKDVELRCDPISGHTALYWYRQSLGQGLEFLIYFQGNSAPDKSGLPSDRFSAERTGGSVSTLTIQRTQQEDSAVYLCASSLMGSRGPATGELFFGEGSRLTVL.

A single count supports this clone. The chain is built from TRBV7-2 and TRBJ2-3; 8 bases fit TRBD2. CDR1 and CDR2 (germline): SGHTA, FQGNSA. The trim removed 5 bases at V and 4 bases at J, leaving 5 bases unmatched. The CDR3 is made up of 14 amino acids. CDR3 protein: CASSPRGGSDTQYF. The CDR3 coding sequence is TGTGCCAGCAGCCCCCGGGGGGGCTCAGATACGCAGTATTTT.

V usage is TRBV21-1 and J usage is TRBJ2-6; the D call TRBD1 from the table was never checked on the DNA. TRBV21-1 is reported as a pseudogene. This CDR3 is built from 16 residues. In DNA form, the CDR3 reads TGTGCCAGCAGCAAGAGGGGGAGATCTGGGGCCAACGTCCTGACTTTC. It encodes CASSKRGRSGANVLTF.

The rearrangement joins TRBV5-1 to TRBJ2-5, with 8 bases fitting TRBD2. V lost 6 bases, J lost 2 bases, and 9 bases stayed unmatched. Germline V gene sequence: CDR1 SGHRS, CDR2 YFSETQ. The CDR3 has 15 amino acids. The DNA for the CDR3 is TGCGCCAGCATGATGGCGGGAGGTGGGCAAGAGACCCAGTACTTC. Its protein is CASMMAGGGQETQYF.

The J gene is TRBJ2-5, the V gene TRBV6-1, with D maybe TRBD2 (5 bases). Trimming removed 2 bases at V and 7 bases at J, with 11 bases between. Germline V gene sequence: CDR1 MNHNS, CDR2 SASEGT. The CDR3 is made up of 13 amino acids. CDR3 in DNA: TGTGCCAGCAGTGAAAGAGGGAGCGGGACCCAGTACTTC. It encodes CASSERGSGTQYF.

The genes are TRBV5-4 and TRBJ2-1; TRBD2 aligns across 9 bases. This CDR3 contains 16 residues. CDR1 SGHNT and CDR2 YYREEE come from the germline V gene (reference sequence). The V gene end was trimmed by 3 bases and the J gene end by 1 base; junction bases not matched to a gene: 5. The CDR3 protein is CASSSNLAGSYNEQFF. The CDR3, as DNA: TGTGCCAGCAGCTCTAATCTAGCGGGATCCTACAATGAGCAGTTCTTC. The variable domain in full, with the rest retrieved from reference TRBV5-4 and TRBJ2-1, is ETGVTQSPTHLIKTRGQQVTLRCSSQSGHNTVSWYQQALGQGPQFIFQYYREEENGRGNFPPRFSGLQFPNYSSELNVNALELDDSALYLCASSSNLAGSYNEQFFGPGTRLTVL.

The gene calls are TRBV28 and TRBJ1-4; no definite D call. V shed 6 bases and J shed 4 bases, with 12 bases lying between them. The CDR3 runs to 14 residues. Germline CDR1 and CDR2: MDHEN and SYDVKM. CDR3 loop: CASRPGQVNEKLFF. The DNA of the CDR3 is TGTGCCAGCAGGCCCGGGCAGGTTAATGAAAAACTGTTTTTT. The full variable domain, completed using reference TRBV28 and TRBJ1-4, is DVKVTQSSRYLVKRTGEKVFLECVQDMDHENMFWYRQDPGLGLRLIYFSYDVKMKEKGDIPEGYSVSREKKERFSLILESASTNQTSMYLCASRPGQVNEKLFFGSGTQLSVL.

The V gene is TRBV2, the J gene TRBJ2-3; the D gene is possibly TRBD1 (6 bases). CDR1 and CDR2 (germline): SNHLY, FYNNEI. The V end was cut by 3 bases, the J end by 4 bases, with 11 bases between. CDR3 length: 14 amino acids. CDR3 in amino acids: CASSDRGRADTQYF. The CDR3 DNA reads as TGTGCCAGCAGTGACAGGGGACGGGCAGATACGCAGTATTTT. Drawing the rest from reference TRBV2 and TRBJ2-3, the complete variable domain is EPEVTQTPSHQVTQMGQEVILRCVPISNHLYFYWYRQILGQKVEFLVSFYNNEISEKSEIFDDQFSVERPDGSNFTLKIRSTKLEDSAMYFCASSDRGRADTQYFGPGTRLTVL.

The V call is TRBV7-3, the J call TRBJ1-2; D not resolved. The germline CDR1 and CDR2 sequences are SGHTA and FQGTGA. CDR3 length equals 13 residues. The germline V and J ends were trimmed by 5 bases and 6 bases, with 13 bases remaining between them. CDR3 sequence (DNA): TGTGCCAGCAGCCTAAATGGAGTGGATGGCTACACCTTC. It translates to CASSLNGVDGYTF.

The rearrangement uses TRBV30 and TRBJ1-5; 9 nucleotides match TRBD1. Germline CDR1 and CDR2: GTSNPN and SVGIG (reference sequence). The V gene end was trimmed by 5 bases and the J gene end by 0 bases; junction bases not matched to a gene: 8. The CDR3 contains 16 residues. CDR3 region: CAWGTGTYPSNQPQHF. The CDR3 nucleotides read TGTGCCTGGGGGACAGGGACCTACCCTAGCAATCAGCCCCAGCATTTT.

This clone showed up just once. The gene calls are TRBV9 and TRBJ2-7, with a tentative D call TRBD2 (7 bases). Germline V gene sequence: CDR1 SGDLS, CDR2 YYNGEE. With 2 bases removed from V and 2 bases from J, the gap between germline ends came to 11 bases. The CDR3 has 14 amino acids. The CDR3 sequence is CASSVRGGPYEQYF. The CDR3 coding sequence is TGTGCCAGCAGCGTCCGCGGGGGCCCCTACGAGCAGTACTTC.

The chain combines TRBV6-6 with TRBJ1-2; perhaps TRBD1 as D (5 bases). Germline lookup yields CDR1 MNHNY and CDR2 SVGAGI (reference sequence). CDR3 length equals 14 residues. Trimming shortened V by 2 bases and J by 7 bases, and 14 bases separated the two germline ends. The CDR3 sequence: CASSYRGTVGGYTF. The CDR3 DNA follows: TGTGCCAGCAGTTACAGAGGGACCGTCGGTGGCTACACCTTC.